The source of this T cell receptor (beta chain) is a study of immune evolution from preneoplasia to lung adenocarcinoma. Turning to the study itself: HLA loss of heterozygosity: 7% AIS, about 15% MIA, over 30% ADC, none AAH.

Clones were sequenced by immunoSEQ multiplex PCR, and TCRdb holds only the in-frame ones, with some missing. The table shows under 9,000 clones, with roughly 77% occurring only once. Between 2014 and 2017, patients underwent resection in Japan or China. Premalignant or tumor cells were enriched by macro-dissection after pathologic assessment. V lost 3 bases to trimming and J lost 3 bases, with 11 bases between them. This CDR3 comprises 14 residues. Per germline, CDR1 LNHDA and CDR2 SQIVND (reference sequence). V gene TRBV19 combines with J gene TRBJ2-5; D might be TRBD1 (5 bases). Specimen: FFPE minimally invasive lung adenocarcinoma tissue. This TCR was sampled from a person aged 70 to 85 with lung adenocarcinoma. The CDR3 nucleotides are TGTGCCAGTAGTATGGGGCAGAACGAAGAGACCCAGTACTTC. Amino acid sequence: CASSMGQNEETQYF.